Below, 21 T cell receptor beta chains from the same sample are listed, as sequenced in a study of TIL therapy for anti-PD-1-resistant metastatic lung cancer. The immunoSEQ assay was v3. This table comes from immunoSEQ multiplex PCR, and its TCRdb copy is limited to in-frame clones, with some not included. The sample has around 16,000 clones, 70% to 85% seen once. Time point reported: pre-treatment sample, taken before nivolumab and TIL therapy. The specimen was blood, collected at baseline. The receptors were sampled from a person aged 25-79 years with non-small cell lung cancer.

This clone was detected a few times. The chain is built from TRBV10-2 and TRBJ2-2; D is ambiguous. Germline V gives CDR1 WSHSY, CDR2 SAAADI. Trimming left V 6 bases short and J 4 bases short, with 9 bases between. The CDR3 loop spans 13 amino acids. CDR3 sequence: CASRPGTTGELFF. In DNA, the CDR3 is TGCGCCAGCAGGCCGGGTACCACCGGGGAGCTGTTTTTT.

The chain is built from TRBV19 and TRBJ1-2; the match to TRBD1 covers 7 bases. This CDR3 contains 14 residues. V lost 7 bases, J lost 9 bases, and 14 bases stayed unmatched. CDR1 and CDR2 (germline): LNHDA, SQIVND (reference sequence). The CDR3 sequence: CASNLGTATNRYTF. CDR3 in DNA: TGTGCCAGTAATCTTGGGACAGCCACAAACCGCTACACCTTC.

This clone was seen just once. The chain uses TRBV7-2 and TRBJ2-3; 14 bases are a match to TRBD2. CDR3 length equals 19 residues. CDR1 and CDR2 from the germline V gene are SGHTA and FQGNSA. Losses at the gene ends were 3 bases for V and 5 bases for J; bases not matched to a gene: 13. Here the CDR3 reads CASSFSTTGLAGAKDTQYF. Here the CDR3 DNA reads TGTGCCAGCAGCTTTTCCACGACGGGACTAGCGGGGGCCAAAGATACGCAGTATTTT.

The rearrangement uses TRBV7-3 and TRBJ2-3; D possibly corresponds to TRBD2 (6 bases). CDR1 and CDR2 (germline): SGHTA, FQGTGA. V lost 5 bases and J lost 0, with 12 bases in between. CDR3 length equals 15 residues. The CDR3 nucleotides read TGTGCCAGCAGCCCCACCGGGACTAGCACAGATACGCAGTATTTT. Its protein is CASSPTGTSTDTQYF.

This clone has just one count. This chain uses TRBV11-2 with TRBJ2-1; D is uncertain. The CDR3 contains 15 residues. Trimming cost V 2 bases and J 3 bases, with 11 bases left between them. CDR1 is SGHAT, CDR2 FQNNGV, per germline. CDR3 sequence: CASSLFYSIYNEQFF. CDR3 bases: TGTGCCAGCAGCTTATTCTATAGTATCTACAATGAGCAGTTCTTC.

This chain uses TRBV18 with TRBJ1-5; D remains unclear. V was pared by 2 bases and J by 3 bases, with 5 bases between. Looked up from germline, CDR1 is KGHSH and CDR2 is LQKENI. The CDR3 consists of 13 residues. The CDR3 here is CASSPDSNQPQHF. The DNA of the CDR3 is TGTGCCAGCTCACCAGACTCCAATCAGCCCCAGCATTTT.

This chain links TRBV6-6 with TRBJ1-1; no firm D call. Germline V gene data show CDR1 as MNHNY and CDR2 as SVGAGI (reference sequence). The CDR3 loop spans 13 amino acids. V shed 4 bases and J shed 4 bases, with 10 bases lying between them. CDR3 protein: CASSSNTVTEAFF. The CDR3 DNA reads TGTGCCAGCAGTTCCAACACGGTCACTGAAGCTTTCTTT.

DNA for the CDR3: TGTGCCAGCAGCTTAGTAGCGGGGGGAGATACGCAGTATTTT. Its protein is CASSLVAGGDTQYF. The gene calls are TRBV7-9 and TRBJ2-3; 10 nucleotides match TRBD2. The CDR3 spans 14 residues. V lost 1 base and J lost 5; bases outside the gene matches: 0. Germline CDR1 and CDR2: SEHNR and FQNEAQ (reference sequence).

In this sample, this clone turned up a few times. V and J are TRBV16 and TRBJ1-1; D ambiguous. Germline V gene sequence: CDR1 KGHSY, CDR2 FQNENV. V lost 4 bases and J lost 0, with 9 bases in between. The CDR3 has 14 residues. The CDR3 protein is CASSPRRLNTEAFF. The CDR3 DNA reads TGTGCCAGCAGCCCCCGTCGGCTGAACACTGAAGCTTTCTTT.

This chain links TRBV30 with TRBJ1-3; D is ambiguous. This CDR3 region has 14 residues. CDR1 and CDR2 from the germline V gene are GTSNPN and SVGIG (reference sequence). Trimming took off 5 bases at V and 0 bases at J, with 11 bases between the two ends. In DNA form, the CDR3 reads TGTGCCTGGGAGTCCCCCCTCTCTGGAAACACCATATATTTT. This translates into CAWESPLSGNTIYF.

The genes are TRBV6-1 and TRBJ2-7; D is uncertain. V lost 1 base and J lost 6, with 13 bases in between. Per germline, CDR1 MNHNS and CDR2 SASEGT. There are 14 residues in the CDR3. The CDR3 DNA sequence: TGTGCCAGCAGTGAAGACCCATACACTACCGAGCAGTACTTC. This codes for CASSEDPYTTEQYF.

The chain is built from TRBV15 and TRBJ2-1; 10 bases agree with TRBD1. The CDR3 sequence is 15 residues long. Germline V gene sequence: CDR1 LNHNV, CDR2 YYDKDF (reference sequence). V lost 7 bases, J lost 2 bases, and 5 bases stayed unmatched. CDR3 in DNA: TGTGCCACCATCCGGGACAGGGGAACCTACAATGAGCAGTTCTTC. Amino acid sequence: CATIRDRGTYNEQFF.

The chain couples TRBV7-2 to TRBJ2-3; possibly TRBD2 for D (7 bases). Germline-derived CDR1 and CDR2 are SGHTA and FQGNSA. CDR3 length: 15 residues. Trimming took off 1 base at V and 8 bases at J, with 16 bases between the two ends. The CDR3: CASSLVGGLGGTQYF. In DNA form, the CDR3 reads TGTGCCAGCAGCTTAGTGGGGGGGCTAGGTGGTACGCAGTATTTT.

The V and J genes are TRBV15 and TRBJ2-1; 7 bases fit TRBD1. After removal of 4 bases from V and 6 bases from J, the junction contained 3 bases not matched to a gene. CDR1 is LNHNV and CDR2 is YYDKDF in the germline V gene (reference sequence). The CDR3 sequence is 13 residues long. The CDR3 nucleotides read TGTGCCACCAGCATCTACAGGGGCAATGAGCAGTTCTTC. Translating it yields CATSIYRGNEQFF.

The J gene is TRBJ2-3, the V gene TRBV5-4, with no clear D. V lost 4 bases and J 4 bases, leaving 10 bases between the germline ends. The V gene's germline CDR1 is SGHNT and CDR2 YYREEE (reference sequence). The CDR3 contains 13 residues. The DNA for the CDR3 is TGTGCCAGCAGCCCGCGTTTCGCAGATACGCAGTATTTT. Amino acid sequence: CASSPRFADTQYF.

The V and J genes are TRBV7-9 and TRBJ1-5; 9 bases are shared with TRBD1. Germline-derived CDR1 and CDR2 are SEHNR and FQNEAQ (reference sequence). Trimming removed 3 bases from V and 6 bases from J; junction bases left unmatched: 6. This CDR3 is 15 amino acids long. CDR3 DNA sequence: TGTGCCAGCAGCTTTCCCCCGACAGGGGGTCAGCCCCAGCATTTT. This gives the protein CASSFPPTGGQPQHF.

V gene TRBV19 combines with J gene TRBJ2-7, with a tentative D call TRBD2 (6 bases). The CDR3 is made up of 15 amino acids. Trimming took 2 bases from V and 6 from J, leaving 17 bases between them. CDR1 is LNHDA, CDR2 SQIVND, per germline (reference sequence). In DNA, the CDR3 is TGTGCCAGTAGTATAAGGCAGGGAGGTTTGGGCGAGCAGTACTTC. Its translation: CASSIRQGGLGEQYF.

The chain recombines TRBV5-1 with TRBJ1-1; D is possibly TRBD1 (5 bases). Trimming cost V 4 bases and J 0 bases, with 16 bases left between them. The CDR3 runs to 16 residues. Germline CDR1 reads SGHRS; CDR2 reads YFSETQ. The CDR3: CASSPRSGQLNTEAFF. The CDR3 bases are TGCGCCAGCAGCCCTAGGTCGGGGCAGCTGAACACTGAAGCTTTCTTT.

The CDR3, as DNA: TGTGCCAGCAGCCGAAAGGGGGGATATCAAGAGACCCAGTACTTC. Translated, it gives CASSRKGGYQETQYF. The genes are TRBV7-2 and TRBJ2-5; D possibly uses TRBD1 or TRBD2 (6 bases each). The CDR3 covers 15 residues. Germline values: CDR1 SGHTA, CDR2 FQGNSA. Trimming removed 5 bases at V and 2 bases at J, with 15 bases between. Complete variable domain (other parts from reference TRBV7-2 and TRBJ2-5): GAGVSQSPSNKVTEKGKDVELRCDPISGHTALYWYRQSLGQGLEFLIYFQGNSAPDKSGLPSDRFSAERTGGSVSTLTIQRTQQEDSAVYLCASSRKGGYQETQYFGPGTRLLVL.

V and J are TRBV2 and TRBJ1-4; D call uncertain. The V end lost 1 base, the J end lost 6 bases, and 9 bases lay between the germline ends. The CDR3 sequence is 14 residues long. Per germline, CDR1 SNHLY and CDR2 FYNNEI. Here the CDR3 DNA reads TGTGCCAGCAGTGAAGGTCACTGGGATGAAAAACTGTTTTTT. Its translation is CASSEGHWDEKLFF.

This sequence joins TRBV4-3 and TRBJ2-2; D not certain. CDR3 length: 13 amino acids. Germline V CDR1 and CDR2: LGHNA, YSLEER. Deletions cut 4 bases from V and 2 bases from J, with 5 bases between. As DNA, the CDR3 is TGCGCCAGCAGCCCGCTAAACACCGGGGAGCTGTTTTTT. This codes for CASSPLNTGELFF.